This entry lists 23 T cell receptor beta chains sequenced from one sample in a study of radiotherapy plus CTLA-4 blockade in lung cancer. Here immunoSEQ multiplex PCR was the method, and the copy in TCRdb shows in-frame clones only, minus some. This table holds tens of thousands of clones, about 88% found once. Sequencing was performed on peripheral blood, taken from a patient treated with radiotherapy plus ipilimumab. All receptors come from a human donor with non-small cell lung cancer that progressed on radiotherapy plus ipilimumab.

The chain couples TRBV27 to TRBJ2-5; D is ambiguous. The CDR3 extends over 14 amino acids. V dropped 3 bases and J dropped 4 bases, with 12 bases sitting between them. Germline values: CDR1 MNHEY, CDR2 SMNVEV (reference sequence). Here the CDR3 reads CASSFIRQRETQYF. The DNA for the CDR3 is TGTGCCAGCAGTTTTATAAGGCAGCGAGAGACCCAGTACTTC.

V gene TRBV7-2 combines with J gene TRBJ1-3; D may be TRBD1 (5 bases). The CDR3 extends over 15 amino acids. The germline V gene encodes CDR1 SGHTA and CDR2 FQGNSA. Trimming removed 5 bases at V and 1 base at J, with 12 bases between. For the CDR3, the DNA is TGTGCCAGCAGCGCAGGGTGGGGGTCTGGAAACACCATATATTTT. Translated: CASSAGWGSGNTIYF. The complete variable domain, with remaining parts taken from reference TRBV7-2 and TRBJ1-3, reads GAGVSQSPSNKVTEKGKDVELRCDPISGHTALYWYRQSLGQGLEFLIYFQGNSAPDKSGLPSDRFSAERTGGSVSTLTIQRTQQEDSAVYLCASSAGWGSGNTIYFGEGSWLTVV.

The V call is TRBV7-9, the J call TRBJ1-4, with 8 nucleotides matching TRBD1. In germline, CDR1 is SEHNR, CDR2 FQNEAQ (reference sequence). The CDR3 consists of 16 residues. Losses at the gene ends were 4 bases for V and 1 base for J; bases not matched to a gene: 5. The CDR3 DNA follows: TGTGCCAGCAGCTCCGGACAGGGTGAAACTAATGAAAAACTGTTTTTT. Protein: CASSSGQGETNEKLFF.

This clone was picked up one time. This chain links TRBV15 with TRBJ1-5; 9 nucleotides line up with TRBD1. Germline V CDR1 and CDR2: LNHNV, YYDKDF (reference sequence). Germline trimming cut 3 bases from V and 6 bases from J; bases unmatched to any gene: 9. The CDR3 is 16 residues long. The CDR3: CATSSGLGQGSQPQHF. The CDR3 bases are TGTGCCACCAGCAGCGGCCTGGGACAGGGTAGTCAGCCCCAGCATTTT.

The chain employs TRBV5-4 and TRBJ2-7, with D uncertain. V was pared by 4 bases and J by 4 bases, with 15 bases between. Germline V gene lookup returns CDR1 SGHNT and CDR2 YYREEE (reference sequence). The CDR3 is 14 amino acids. CDR3 bases: TGTGCCAGCAGCCTCTCTGTGGACCGATACGAGCAGTACTTC. As protein: CASSLSVDRYEQYF.

This clone was seen just once. This chain links TRBV4-2 with TRBJ2-2; D gene unclear. The germline V gene encodes CDR1 LGHNA and CDR2 YNFKEQ. The CDR3 is 14 residues long. V was trimmed by 0 bases and J by 3 bases, leaving 5 bases between them. This CDR3 is CASSQDKHTGELFF. CDR3 DNA: TGTGCCAGCAGCCAAGATAAGCACACCGGGGAGCTGTTTTTT.

This chain joins TRBV5-1 and TRBJ1-1; possibly TRBD1 for D (5 bases). The ends were cut back, 1 base at V and 1 base at J, with 11 bases in the middle. Per the germline V gene, CDR1 is SGHRS and CDR2 is YFSETQ. This CDR3 has 15 amino acids. The CDR3: CASSLQIGGNTEAFF. The CDR3 DNA is TGCGCCAGCAGCTTGCAGATTGGGGGGAACACTGAAGCTTTCTTT. Full variable domain (remainder filled in from reference TRBV5-1 and TRBJ1-1): KAGVTQTPRYLIKTRGQQVTLSCSPISGHRSVSWYQQTPGQGLQFLFEYFSETQRNKGNFPGRFSGRQFSNSRSEMNVSTLELGDSALYLCASSLQIGGNTEAFFGQGTRLTVV.

The chain's CDR3 is CASSQENIYSYEQYF. CDR3 DNA: TGTGCCAGCAGCCAAGAGAACATCTACTCCTACGAGCAGTACTTC. The rearrangement joins TRBV4-2 to TRBJ2-5; D is unclear. The J call is doubtful: the DNA matches TRBJ2-7 better. Germline values: CDR1 LGHNA, CDR2 YNFKEQ. This CDR3 has 15 amino acids.

V and J are TRBV7-6 and TRBJ2-3; D might be TRBD1 or TRBD2, each matching 5 bases. The CDR3 runs 15 residues. Trimming left V 5 bases short and J 0 bases short, with 12 bases between. The germline CDR1 and CDR2 sequences are SGHVS and FNYEAQ. In DNA form, the CDR3 reads TGTGCCAGCAGCACGGGGACCGTTAGCACAGATACGCAGTATTTT. Amino acid sequence: CASSTGTVSTDTQYF.

The chain combines TRBV7-9 with TRBJ1-1; possibly TRBD1 for D (6 bases). The V end lost 4 bases, the J end lost 5 bases, and 17 bases lay between the germline ends. CDR1 and CDR2 from the germline V gene are SEHNR and FQNEAQ (reference sequence). The CDR3 sequence is 15 residues long. DNA of the CDR3: TGTGCCAGCAGCTCGCTCCAGGGGAGGCCAACTGAAGCTTTCTTT. This codes for CASSSLQGRPTEAFF.

This clone was seen only once. V is TRBV27 and J is TRBJ2-1; D not resolved. Trimming took 3 bases from V and 1 from J, leaving 10 bases between them. The germline V gene has CDR1 MNHEY and CDR2 SMNVEV (reference sequence). This CDR3 is 15 amino acids long. Here the CDR3 DNA reads TGTGCCAGCAGTTTGACCTTTCAGTCCTACAATGAGCAGTTCTTC. Translating it yields CASSLTFQSYNEQFF.

J is TRBJ2-7 and V is TRBV28, with D perhaps matching TRBD1 or TRBD2 (6 bases each). This CDR3 has 15 residues. CDR1 is MDHEN, CDR2 SYDVKM, per germline. Trimming left V 1 base short and J 2 bases short, with 12 bases between. CDR3: CASSLLGGTPYEQYF. CDR3 coding DNA: TGTGCCAGCAGTTTATTGGGGGGCACCCCCTACGAGCAGTACTTC.

The chain is built from TRBV13 and TRBJ2-1; TRBD1 matches at 8 bases. Trimming cost V 4 bases and J 6 bases; bases outside gene matches: 5. Germline CDR1 is PRHDT and CDR2 is FYEKMQ (reference sequence). The CDR3 is 14 amino acids. The DNA for the CDR3 is TGTGCCAGCAGCTCCCGGACAGGGATCAATGAGCAGTTCTTC. This gives the protein CASSSRTGINEQFF.

This rearrangement joins TRBV25-1 to TRBJ1-6; D ambiguous. Trimming pared 3 bases from V and 9 bases from J, leaving 12 bases between. CDR3 length: 14 residues. Germline-derived CDR1 and CDR2 are MGHDK and SYGVNS. Here the CDR3 reads CASSDGDWSSPLHF. CDR3 sequence (DNA): TGTGCCAGCAGTGATGGGGATTGGAGTTCACCCCTCCACTTT.

This clone appeared a single time. The rearrangement uses TRBV11-2 and TRBJ2-7; D unclear. This CDR3 is 13 amino acids long. CDR1 and CDR2 (germline): SGHAT, FQNNGV. Trimming left V 3 bases short and J 3 bases short, with 9 bases between. The CDR3 nucleotides read TGTGCCAGCAGCTTGGGCGCGAACTACGAGCAGTACTTC. Translating it yields CASSLGANYEQYF.

V and J are TRBV5-5 and TRBJ1-2; D might be TRBD1 (6 bases). Trimming pared 1 base from V and 9 bases from J, leaving 13 bases between. The CDR3 is 13 amino acids. The V gene's germline CDR1 is SGHKS and CDR2 YYEKEE (reference sequence). CDR3 region: CASSLQGMGSYTF. The CDR3 bases are TGTGCCAGCAGCTTGCAGGGGATGGGAAGCTACACCTTC. The variable domain in full, completed from reference TRBV5-5 and TRBJ1-2, reads DAGVTQSPTHLIKTRGQQVTLRCSPISGHKSVSWYQQVLGQGPQFIFQYYEKEERGRGNFPDRFSARQFPNYSSELNVNALLLGDSALYLCASSLQGMGSYTFGSGTRLTVV.

This rearrangement joins TRBV4-1 to TRBJ1-2, with D hard to call. The CDR3 is made up of 13 amino acids. The V gene's germline CDR1 is MGHRA and CDR2 YSYEKL. The ends were cut back, 2 bases at V and 1 base at J, with 5 bases in the middle. The CDR3 is CASSQPDNYGYTF. The CDR3 DNA follows: TGCGCCAGCAGCCAACCAGATAACTATGGCTACACCTTC.

The chain joins TRBV19 to TRBJ2-1, with 11 bases identical to TRBD2. CDR3 length equals 16 residues. V lost 5 bases to trimming and J lost 4 bases; unmatched junction nucleotides: 7. CDR1 is LNHDA, CDR2 SQIVND, per germline (reference sequence). The CDR3 DNA follows: TGTGCCAGTAGTTCCCCCGGGACTAGCGGTTACAATGAGCAGTTCTTC. Its protein product is CASSSPGTSGYNEQFF.

V and J are TRBV30 and TRBJ1-1, with unresolved D. The germline V gene encodes CDR1 GTSNPN and CDR2 SVGIG (reference sequence). This CDR3 comprises 12 residues. Trimming took off 1 base at V and 6 bases at J, with 9 bases between the two ends. The CDR3 reads CAWSERASEAFF. Here the CDR3 DNA reads TGTGCCTGGAGTGAGAGGGCGTCTGAAGCTTTCTTT.

This sequence joins TRBV10-3 and TRBJ2-1; D uncertain. V was cut by 11 bases and J by 0 bases, with 14 bases left in between. In germline, CDR1 is ENHRY, CDR2 SYGVKD. The CDR3 spans 14 residues. This CDR3 reads CAYGSAVSYNEQFF. CDR3 nucleotide sequence: TGTGCCTACGGGTCTGCAGTCTCCTACAATGAGCAGTTCTTC.

The chain employs TRBV15 and TRBJ2-7; D is uncertain. The CDR3 is 16 residues long. Per germline, CDR1 LNHNV and CDR2 YYDKDF (reference sequence). The ends were cut back, 1 base at V and 1 base at J, with 14 bases in the middle. CDR3 region: CATSRGGLVGSYEQYF. As DNA, the CDR3 is TGTGCCACCAGCAGAGGTGGGTTGGTAGGATCCTACGAGCAGTACTTC.

The chain couples TRBV5-1 to TRBJ2-6; 7 bases line up with TRBD1. The CDR3 spans 18 residues. Germline loops: CDR1 SGHRS, CDR2 YFSETQ. The junction had 10 bases not matched to a gene; V was cut back by 4 bases and J by 0 bases. The CDR3 sequence: CASSNPQGTHSGANVLTF. CDR3 DNA: TGCGCCAGCAGCAACCCACAGGGGACCCACTCTGGGGCCAACGTCCTGACTTTC.

V is TRBV7-8 and J is TRBJ1-4; D might be TRBD1 (5 bases). Germline V gene lookup returns CDR1 SGHVS and CDR2 FQNEAQ. This CDR3 is 17 amino acids long. V lost 0 bases, J lost 0 bases, and 11 bases lay in between. CDR3 residues: CASSLAVGPATNEKLFF. CDR3 nucleotide sequence: TGTGCCAGCAGCTTAGCCGTGGGACCTGCAACTAATGAAAAACTGTTTTTT.